This is a list of T cell receptor beta chains from one sample in a study of pediatric ulcerative colitis. Generated by immunoSEQ multiplex PCR, the TCRdb table keeps only in-frame clones and is missing some. This sample has tens of thousands of clones; 80% to 90% occur once, and the top ten carry about 1.5%. The sample was blood. These receptors were taken from a boy between 10 and 17 years old who was a control in a study of pediatric ulcerative colitis. Both conserved end residues are part of each CDR3. The order of the fields is J gene, clone size, D gene, V gene, CDR3 DNA, CDR3 protein. D genes are given only for firm matches. The size of a clone is reported for some rows only, either as once, few or many, or as a class for expanded clones.

j_gene: TRBJ1-6; abundance: .; d_gene: TRBD1; v_gene: TRBV7-2; CDR3nt: TGTGCCAGCAGCCCCCGAGAGACAGGGGTTTCACCCCTCCACTTT; CDR3aa: CASSPRETGVSPLHF
j_gene: TRBJ2-3; abundance: .; d_gene: .; v_gene: TRBV7-2; CDR3nt: TGTGCCAGCAGCCCCGCCGGGGGAGCAGATACGCAGTATTTT; CDR3aa: CASSPAGGADTQYF
j_gene: TRBJ1-5; abundance: once; d_gene: .; v_gene: TRBV19; CDR3nt: TGTGCCAGTAGTATAGATATTTTCAATCAGCCCCAGCATTTT; CDR3aa: CASSIDIFNQPQHF
j_gene: TRBJ2-3; abundance: .; d_gene: .; v_gene: TRBV10-3; CDR3nt: TGTGCCATCACGGAATACGGGGAGAGCACAGATACGCAGTATTTT; CDR3aa: CAITEYGESTDTQYF
j_gene: TRBJ2-7; abundance: .; d_gene: TRBD2; v_gene: TRBV5-4; CDR3nt: TGTGCCAGCAGCTTCCTAGCGGGAGACCACCCCTACGAGCAGTACTTC; CDR3aa: CASSFLAGDHPYEQYF
j_gene: TRBJ1-3; abundance: few; d_gene: .; v_gene: TRBV7-2; CDR3nt: TGTGCCAGCAGCTTAGTAGGGTCTGGAAACACCATATATTTT; CDR3aa: CASSLVGSGNTIYF
j_gene: TRBJ1-1; abundance: .; d_gene: .; v_gene: TRBV30; CDR3nt: TGTGCCTGGAGTGTACAGGCCACGCAGAACACTGAAGCTTTCTTT; CDR3aa: CAWSVQATQNTEAFF
j_gene: TRBJ1-5; abundance: .; d_gene: .; v_gene: TRBV6-5; CDR3nt: TGTGCCAGCAGTTACTCGGGGGTTAGCAATCAGCCCCAGCATTTT; CDR3aa: CASSYSGVSNQPQHF
j_gene: TRBJ2-3; abundance: .; d_gene: TRBD2; v_gene: TRBV9; CDR3nt: TGTGCCAGCAGCGTAGCACTAGCGGGAGGCACAGATACGCAGTATTTT; CDR3aa: CASSVALAGGTDTQYF
j_gene: TRBJ2-7; abundance: .; d_gene: TRBD2; v_gene: TRBV27; CDR3nt: TGTGCCAGCAGAACTAGCGGGAGAGGTTTAAGCTCCTACGAGCAGTACTTC; CDR3aa: CASRTSGRGLSSYEQYF
j_gene: TRBJ2-3; abundance: .; d_gene: .; v_gene: TRBV19; CDR3nt: TGTGCCAGTAGTCATCCGGGCCCTTACACAGATACGCAGTATTTT; CDR3aa: CASSHPGPYTDTQYF
j_gene: TRBJ1-1; abundance: .; d_gene: TRBD1; v_gene: TRBV2; CDR3nt: TGTGCCAGCGGAGGACAGGGGAACACTGAAGCTTTCTTT; CDR3aa: CASGGQGNTEAFF
j_gene: TRBJ1-3; abundance: .; d_gene: .; v_gene: TRBV10-1; CDR3nt: TGCGCCAGCAGCGCCGGGGGCTCTGGAAACACCATATATTTT; CDR3aa: CASSAGGSGNTIYF
j_gene: TRBJ1-2; abundance: .; d_gene: .; v_gene: TRBV29-1; CDR3nt: TGCAGCGCTGTGGATACAGGACCCTATGGCTACACCTTC; CDR3aa: CSAVDTGPYGYTF
j_gene: TRBJ2-5; abundance: .; d_gene: TRBD2; v_gene: TRBV5-5; CDR3nt: TGTGCCAGCAGCTTGAATCCAGGGAGGGATGAGACCCAGTACTTC; CDR3aa: CASSLNPGRDETQYF